This T cell receptor (beta chain) derives from a study of control samples from healthy donors and cancer patients. Profiling relied on immunoSEQ multiplex PCR, and the TCRdb table lists in-frame clones only, not all of them. The sample has approximately 40,000 clones, 70% seen once. This CDR3 region has 15 residues. CDR1 and CDR2 from the germline V gene are MGHRA and YSYEKL. Trimming left V 1 base short and J 4 bases short, with 14 bases between. Sequencing was carried out using formalin-fixed, paraffin-embedded tissue. The receptor comes from a male donor with melanoma. The genes are TRBV4-1 and TRBJ2-7, with TRBD2 as a possible D gene (6 bases). The CDR3 bases are TGCGCCAGCAGCCAAGGAGGAGGGCCTGGATACGAGCAGTACTTC. Amino acids: CASSQGGGPGYEQYF.